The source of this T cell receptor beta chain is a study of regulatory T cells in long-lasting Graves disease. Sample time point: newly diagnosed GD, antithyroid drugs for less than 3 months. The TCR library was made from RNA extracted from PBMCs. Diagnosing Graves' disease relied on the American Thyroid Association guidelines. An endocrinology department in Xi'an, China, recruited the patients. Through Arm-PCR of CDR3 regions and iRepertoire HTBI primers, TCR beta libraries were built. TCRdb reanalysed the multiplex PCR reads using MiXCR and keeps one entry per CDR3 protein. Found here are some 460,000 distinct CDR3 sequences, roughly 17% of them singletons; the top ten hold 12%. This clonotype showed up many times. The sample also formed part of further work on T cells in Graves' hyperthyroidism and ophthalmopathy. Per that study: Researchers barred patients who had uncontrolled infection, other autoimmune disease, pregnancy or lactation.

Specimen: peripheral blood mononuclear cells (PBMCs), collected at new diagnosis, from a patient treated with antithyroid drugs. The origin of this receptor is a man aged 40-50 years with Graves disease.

This chain's CDR3 is CASSLVGREDTQYF. CDR3 bases: TGTGCCAGCAGCTTGGTCGGGAGAGAGGATACGCAGTATTTT. This chain links TRBV5-6 with TRBJ2-3, with a possible D match to TRBD2 (6 bases). V lost 0 bases to trimming and J lost 6 bases, with 11 bases between them. The CDR3 length is 14 residues. Looked up from germline, CDR1 is SGHDT and CDR2 is YYEEEE.